The next 26 T cell receptor beta chains were all read from a single sample in a study of high-grade serous ovarian cancer treatment subgroups. The tumor samples were collected prior to definitive surgery or chemotherapy. Using immunoSEQ multiplex PCR, the repertoire was profiled, and TCRdb retains in-frame clones only, with some absent. The sample yields approximately 40,000 clones, 79% seen once. Source material: tumor tissue. Receptors were obtained from a human donor with high-grade serous ovarian cancer.

This CDR3 is CASSGPGQLFF. Here the CDR3 DNA reads TGTGCCAGCAGCGGACCCGGCCAACTGTTTTTT. The rearrangement links TRBV5-6 to TRBJ1-4; D unresolved. CDR1 and CDR2 (germline): SGHDT, YYEEEE. This CDR3 is 11 amino acids long. V lost 4 bases and J lost 12, with 10 bases in between. The full variable domain, rest sourced from reference TRBV5-6 and TRBJ1-4, is DAGVTQSPTHLIKTRGQQVTLRCSPKSGHDTVSWYQQALGQGPQFIFQYYEEEERQRGNFPDRFSGHQFPNYSSELNVNALLLGDSALYLCASSGPGQLFFGSGTQLSVL.

V usage is TRBV7-9 and J usage is TRBJ1-4; 8 bases agree with TRBD1. CDR3 size: 14 residues. V was clipped by 4 bases and J by 8 bases; unmatched bases: 6. Per germline, CDR1 SEHNR and CDR2 FQNEAQ (reference sequence). For the CDR3, the DNA is TGTGCCAGCAGCTCCCAGGGGGCGATGGAAAAACTGTTTTTT. It codes for CASSSQGAMEKLFF. Complete variable domain (other parts from reference TRBV7-9 and TRBJ1-4): DTGVSQNPRHKITKRGQNVTFRCDPISEHNRLYWYRQTLGQGPEFLTYFQNEAQLEKSRLLSDRFSAERPKGSFSTLEIQRTEQGDSAMYLCASSSQGAMEKLFFGSGTQLSVL.

This chain links TRBV27 with TRBJ2-5, with D perhaps matching TRBD2 (5 bases). CDR1 and CDR2 (germline): MNHEY, SMNVEV (reference sequence). The V gene lost 3 bases and the J gene lost 2 bases, with 7 bases spanning the gap. This CDR3 is 13 amino acids long. The CDR3 DNA is TGTGCCAGCAGTTTCCGCGGGCAAGAGACCCAGTACTTC. Translation gives CASSFRGQETQYF.

This clone has only one observation. The rearrangement uses TRBV15 and TRBJ2-1; D remains unclear. V shed 0 bases and J shed 9 bases, with 12 bases lying between them. Germline-derived CDR1 and CDR2 are LNHNV and YYDKDF (reference sequence). This CDR3 contains 14 residues. The CDR3 sequence is CATSREGGRSEQFF. The CDR3 DNA is TGTGCCACCAGCAGAGAGGGTGGGCGCAGTGAGCAGTTCTTC.

V usage is TRBV28 and J usage is TRBJ2-4; 9 bases agree with TRBD1. The CDR3 has 18 amino acids. V lost 6 bases and J lost 6; bases outside the gene matches: 18. Germline values: CDR1 MDHEN, CDR2 SYDVKM. The CDR3 DNA reads as TGTGCCAGCAGAGGGACAGGGCCTAACCGCAGGGGGGGAAACATTCAGTACTTC. It codes for CASRGTGPNRRGGNIQYF.

The V and J genes are TRBV28 and TRBJ2-3; 8 nucleotides line up with TRBD2. The CDR3 contains 14 residues. The ends lost 6 bases at V and 5 bases at J; junction bases unmatched: 7. The germline V gene has CDR1 MDHEN and CDR2 SYDVKM. The CDR3 region has the DNA TGTGCCAGCAGATCGAGCGGGAGTGGAGATACGCAGTATTTT. Amino acids: CASRSSGSGDTQYF.

The chain couples TRBV18 to TRBJ2-7; D may be TRBD1 (6 bases). The V gene lost 0 bases and the J gene lost 8 bases, with 14 bases spanning the gap. The CDR3 contains 14 residues. Germline CDR1 and CDR2: KGHSH and LQKENI. The CDR3 DNA is TGTGCCAGCTCACCACCAGAGTGGGGGCTCAAGCAGTACTTC. Protein: CASSPPEWGLKQYF. Full variable domain (outside the CDR3, taken from reference TRBV18 and TRBJ2-7): NAGVMQNPRHLVRRRGQEARLRCSPMKGHSHVYWYRQLPEEGLKFMVYLQKENIIDESGMPKERFSAEFPKEGPSILRIQQVVRGDSAAYFCASSPPEWGLKQYFGPGTRLTVT.

The genes are TRBV14 and TRBJ2-5; no reliable D call. With 3 bases removed from V and 5 bases from J, the gap between germline ends came to 10 bases. Germline V lookup: CDR1 SGHDN, CDR2 FVKESK. The CDR3 runs 13 residues. The CDR3 spells CASSHLQRETQYF. Written as DNA, the CDR3 is TGTGCCAGCAGCCATTTACAAAGGGAGACCCAGTACTTC. The full variable domain, its missing parts supplied by reference TRBV14 and TRBJ2-5, is EAGVTQFPSHSVIEKGQTVTLRCDPISGHDNLYWYRRVMGKEIKFLLHFVKESKQDESGMPNNRFLAERTGGTYSTLKVQPAELEDSGVYFCASSHLQRETQYFGPGTRLLVL.

This sequence joins TRBV27 and TRBJ2-7; 10 nucleotides match TRBD1. Germline CDR1 is MNHEY and CDR2 is SMNVEV (reference sequence). This CDR3 contains 15 residues. Trimming at V came to 5 bases and at J to 5 bases, leaving 9 bases not matched to a gene. The CDR3 reads CASSAPGQGRHEQYF. CDR3 bases: TGTGCCAGCAGTGCTCCGGGACAGGGGCGCCACGAGCAGTACTTC.

This clone turned up a few times. The chain employs TRBV4-2 and TRBJ1-5; D ambiguous. Trimming removed 0 bases at V and 0 bases at J, with 9 bases between. Looked up from germline, CDR1 is LGHNA and CDR2 is YNFKEQ. The CDR3 covers 16 residues. The CDR3 loop reads CASSQDRGRSNQPQHF. DNA for the CDR3: TGTGCCAGCAGCCAAGATCGGGGTCGTAGCAATCAGCCCCAGCATTTT.

The DNA for the CDR3 is TGTGCCAGCAGTTACCAGACAGGCACCTCCTCCTACGAGCAGTACTTC. This codes for CASSYQTGTSSYEQYF. The V call is TRBV5-6, the J call TRBJ2-7; tentative D call: TRBD1 (6 bases). The CDR3 sequence is 16 residues long. V was clipped by 5 bases and J by 0 bases, with 18 bases between them. CDR1 and CDR2 from the germline V gene are SGHDT and YYEEEE.

The CDR3 DNA reads TGCGCCAGCAGCCCTCTTGACCAAGATACGCAGTATTTT. It is translated as CASSPLDQDTQYF. This chain joins TRBV5-1 and TRBJ2-3; D uncertain. V lost 4 bases, J lost 5 bases, and 11 bases lay in between. This CDR3 contains 13 residues. CDR1 and CDR2 (germline): SGHRS, YFSETQ.

V is TRBV4-1 and J is TRBJ2-1; TRBD2 agrees at 7 bases. The germline V gene has CDR1 MGHRA and CDR2 YSYEKL. The V segment lost 1 base and the J segment 4 bases; nucleotides outside the gene matches: 4. The CDR3 length is 15 residues. The CDR3: CASSQVREAYNEQFF. Here the CDR3 DNA reads TGCGCCAGCAGCCAAGTACGGGAGGCTTACAATGAGCAGTTCTTC.

The gene calls are TRBV5-4 and TRBJ2-7; the D call may be TRBD1 or TRBD2 (5 bases each). The length of the CDR3 is 12 residues. Germline CDR1 and CDR2: SGHNT and YYREEE (reference sequence). V was cut by 5 bases and J by 10 bases, with 16 bases left in between. In nucleotides, the CDR3 is TGTGCCAGCAGTCGTGACCAGGGAGAACAGTACTTC. This gives the protein CASSRDQGEQYF.

V gene TRBV18 combines with J gene TRBJ1-1, with D tentatively TRBD1 (5 bases). CDR3 length: 15 residues. Per germline, CDR1 KGHSH and CDR2 LQKENI. Trimming took 3 bases from V and 4 from J, leaving 15 bases between them. CDR3 protein: CASSPLPSGGTEAFF. The CDR3 DNA reads TGTGCCAGCTCACCGTTGCCGTCGGGGGGCACTGAAGCTTTCTTT.

This chain connects TRBV19 to TRBJ1-2; possible D gene TRBD1, 5 bases. V lost 8 bases and J lost 2, with 9 bases in between. The CDR3 is 12 residues long. CDR1 is LNHDA and CDR2 is SQIVND in the germline V gene (reference sequence). The CDR3 DNA reads TGTGCCAGTGCCGGGGGGAACTATGGCTACACCTTC. Translated: CASAGGNYGYTF.

This rearrangement joins TRBV10-3 to TRBJ2-1; D may correspond to TRBD1 or TRBD2 (6 bases each). The CDR3 is made up of 11 amino acids. CDR1 is ENHRY and CDR2 is SYGVKD in the germline V gene. Trimming removed 6 bases at V and 8 bases at J, with 8 bases between. CDR3 coding DNA: TGTGCCATCAGCGGGGGCCATGAGCAGTTCTTC. Translation: CAISGGHEQFF.

CDR3 sequence (DNA): TGTGCCAGCAGTTACCTAGGCAGCACTGAAGCTTTCTTT. It encodes CASSYLGSTEAFF. The V gene is TRBV6-5, the J gene TRBJ1-1, with D unclear. Germline assignment: CDR1 MNHEY and CDR2 SVGAGI. The V end lost 2 bases, the J end lost 4 bases, and 8 bases lay between the germline ends. CDR3 length: 13 residues.

This chain connects TRBV28 to TRBJ1-5; possible D gene TRBD1, 5 bases. This CDR3 is 14 amino acids long. Germline-derived CDR1 and CDR2 are MDHEN and SYDVKM. Trimming removed 4 bases at V and 4 bases at J, with 11 bases between. CDR3 sequence: CASSYDSRNQPQHF. CDR3 DNA: TGTGCCAGCAGTTACGACAGTCGGAATCAGCCCCAGCATTTT.

This chain uses TRBV28 with TRBJ2-2, with 12 bases identical to TRBD1. The CDR3 has 16 amino acids. J gave up 4 bases and V 6 bases, and 6 bases lay outside the gene matches. Germline CDR1 and CDR2: MDHEN and SYDVKM. The CDR3 reads CASRTGQGAGTGELFF. In DNA, the CDR3 is TGTGCCAGCAGGACGGGACAGGGGGCCGGCACCGGGGAGCTGTTTTTT.

The chain couples TRBV5-1 to TRBJ2-1; no clear D gene. CDR3 size: 11 residues. The germline V gene encodes CDR1 SGHRS and CDR2 YFSETQ. The V end lost 0 bases, the J end lost 8 bases, and 3 bases lay between the germline ends. In DNA form, the CDR3 reads TGCGCCAGCAGCTTGGGGTATGAGCAGTTCTTC. This translates into CASSLGYEQFF. The full variable domain, with the rest looked up from reference TRBV5-1 and TRBJ2-1, is KAGVTQTPRYLIKTRGQQVTLSCSPISGHRSVSWYQQTPGQGLQFLFEYFSETQRNKGNFPGRFSGRQFSNSRSEMNVSTLELGDSALYLCASSLGYEQFFGPGTRLTVL.

The chain is built from TRBV5-1 and TRBJ2-7; 10 nucleotides line up with TRBD2. This CDR3 contains 18 residues. The junction had 9 bases not matched to a gene; V was cut back by 0 bases and J by 0 bases. Germline V gene data show CDR1 as SGHRS and CDR2 as YFSETQ. Written as DNA, the CDR3 is TGCGCCAGCAGCTTGGGGTGGCTTAGCGGGAGGAACTCCTACGAGCAGTACTTC. It is translated as CASSLGWLSGRNSYEQYF.

This chain uses TRBV7-2 with TRBJ2-2; possibly TRBD1 for D (5 bases). The germline gives CDR1 SGHTA, CDR2 FQGNSA. The CDR3 sequence is 15 residues long. The V end lost 0 bases, the J end lost 4 bases, and 9 bases lay between the germline ends. Here the CDR3 reads CASSLADTLTGELFF. CDR3 DNA sequence: TGTGCCAGCAGCTTAGCGGACACTCTCACCGGGGAGCTGTTTTTT.

The chain couples TRBV7-2 to TRBJ2-3; 8 bases fit TRBD1. The CDR3 runs 14 residues. V gave up 5 bases and J gave up 10 bases; unmatched junction bases: 11. The germline CDR1 and CDR2 sequences are SGHTA and FQGNSA. CDR3 loop: CASSPGQGKWAQYF. The DNA for the CDR3 is TGTGCCAGCAGCCCCGGACAGGGCAAATGGGCGCAGTATTTT.

V usage is TRBV11-3 and J usage is TRBJ2-2; perhaps TRBD1 as D (5 bases). V lost 2 bases and J lost 6, with 16 bases in between. Per germline, CDR1 SGHNT and CDR2 YENEEA. The CDR3 is 16 residues long. The CDR3 DNA is TGTGCCAGCAGCTTACCCGCGACAGAGGCCGCCGGGGAGCTGTTTTTT. Amino acid sequence: CASSLPATEAAGELFF. The full variable domain, completed using reference TRBV11-3 and TRBJ2-2, is EAGVVQSPRYKIIEKKQPVAFWCNPISGHNTLYWYLQNLGQGPELLIRYENEEAVDDSQLPKDRFSAERLKGVDSTLKIQPAELGDSAVYLCASSLPATEAAGELFFGEGSRLTVL.

The chain combines TRBV28 with TRBJ1-1; 7 nucleotides agree with TRBD1. The V and J ends lost 5 bases and 1 base, in that order; junction bases with no gene match: 4. This CDR3 comprises 14 residues. Germline V gene sequence: CDR1 MDHEN, CDR2 SYDVKM. CDR3 loop: CASSGEGANTEAFF. The CDR3 region has the DNA TGTGCCAGCAGTGGCGAGGGGGCGAACACTGAAGCTTTCTTT.